The 6 T cell receptor beta chains in this list originate from one sample, sequenced in a study of beta chain features in type 1 diabetes. The isolated RNA, all of it, was reverse transcribed, so expressed TCRB transcripts were what got sequenced. Measured with immunoSEQ multiplex PCR; TCRdb has only the in-frame clones, and not every one. The sample consists of under 400,000 clones, 10% to 15% of them appearing once. The source material was naive CD4+ T cells from blood. The receptors shown here come from a man younger than 35 in good health.

The chain has TRBV7-2 and TRBJ2-7; TRBD2 matches at 9 bases. Germline assignment: CDR1 SGHTA and CDR2 FQGNSA. Trimming cost V 5 bases and J 5 bases; bases outside gene matches: 13. The CDR3 length is 16 residues. CDR3 nucleotides: TGTGCCAGCAGCCGGGCGGCGGGAGGGCCAACCCACGAGCAGTACTTC. This codes for CASSRAAGGPTHEQYF.

In this sample, this clone turned up a few times. This chain uses TRBV9 with TRBJ2-1; D not resolved. This CDR3 has 15 amino acids. Germline V gene lookup returns CDR1 SGDLS and CDR2 YYNGEE. Trimming cost V 0 bases and J 0 bases, with 7 bases left between them. The CDR3 region has the DNA TGTGCCAGCAGCGTAGTTCCTAGCTCCTACAATGAGCAGTTCTTC. Protein: CASSVVPSSYNEQFF.

This chain connects TRBV29-1 to TRBJ1-2; 8 bases align to TRBD1. The CDR3 length is 13 residues. The ends lost 7 bases at V and 2 bases at J; junction bases unmatched: 6. Germline V gene data show CDR1 as SQVTM and CDR2 as ANQGSEA. The DNA for the CDR3 is TGCAGCGCCCCGGACAGGGAGAACTATGGCTACACCTTC. Its translation is CSAPDRENYGYTF. The variable domain in full, with the rest retrieved from reference TRBV29-1 and TRBJ1-2, is SAVISQKPSRDICQRGTSLTIQCQVDSQVTMMFWYRQQPGQSLTLIATANQGSEATYESGFVIDKFPISRPNLTFSTLTVSNMSPEDSSIYLCSAPDRENYGYTFGSGTRLTVV.

This clone turned up a few times. The chain couples TRBV30 to TRBJ1-6; D gene uncertain. Trimming cost V 3 bases and J 1 base, with 10 bases left between them. CDR3 length: 15 amino acids. Germline V gene lookup returns CDR1 GTSNPN and CDR2 SVGIG (reference sequence). In DNA, the CDR3 is TGTGCCTGGAGCATGGGAGGGTCCTATAATTCACCCCTCCACTTT. As protein: CAWSMGGSYNSPLHF. Filled out from reference TRBV30 and TRBJ1-6, the complete variable domain reads SQTIHQWPATLVQPVGSPLSLECTVEGTSNPNLYWYRQAAGRGLQLLFYSVGIGQISSEVPQNLSASRPQDRQFILSSKKLLLSDSGFYLCAWSMGGSYNSPLHFGNGTRLTVT.

This clone was seen more than once but under ten times. The rearrangement joins TRBV7-3 to TRBJ1-1, with D tentatively TRBD1 (5 bases). This CDR3 contains 15 residues. The V gene lost 1 base and the J gene lost 1 base, with 10 bases spanning the gap. The germline V gene has CDR1 SGHTA and CDR2 FQGTGA. CDR3 bases: TGTGCCAGCAGCTTAATGGGGCTGGAGAACACTGAAGCTTTCTTT. Its protein product is CASSLMGLENTEAFF.

This clone was counted a few times. Here the CDR3 DNA reads TGTGCCAGCAGCTCGGGACAGGGGATTGATTCGTATGGCTACACCTTC. Translation gives CASSSGQGIDSYGYTF. The chain joins TRBV7-9 to TRBJ1-2, with 10 bases matching TRBD1. CDR1 and CDR2 (germline): SEHNR, FQNEAQ (reference sequence). The CDR3 extends over 16 amino acids. V was clipped by 4 bases and J by 5 bases; unmatched bases: 10.